The 29 T cell receptor beta chains presented below share a single source sample, sequenced in a study of T-cell memory formation after mild COVID-19. Via MiXCR, TCRdb re-called the 5' RACE reads, giving one row per CDR3 protein. Among about 610,000 distinct CDR3 sequences listed, roughly 17% were seen once. Sequencing was carried out using PBMCs or a T cell subset sorted from them (not recorded which). All receptors come from an adult woman who had mild COVID-19 (a few samples of this study predate the infection). Cell type and time point are not known.

This rearrangement joins TRBV21-1 to TRBJ1-3; the listed D gene, TRBD1, was not tested against the DNA. TRBV21-1 is reported as a pseudogene. The CDR3 covers 15 residues. The CDR3 region has the DNA TGTGCCAGCAGCAAAGTGGTCGGGGGCAGAAACACCATATATTTT. The encoded protein is CASSKVVGGRNTIYF.

The chain couples TRBV6-2 or TRBV6-3 to TRBJ2-7, with TRBD2 identical over 11 bases. The CDR3 consists of 15 residues. Germline trimming cut 2 bases from V and 3 bases from J; bases unmatched to any gene: 3. Germline CDR1 is MNHEY and CDR2 is SVGEGT. CDR3 region: CASSYLAGGDYEQYF. DNA of the CDR3: TGTGCCAGCAGTTACCTAGCGGGAGGTGACTACGAGCAGTACTTC.

This clonotype was observed a handful of times. This chain links TRBV6-5 with TRBJ1-4; TRBD1 aligns across 8 bases. The CDR3 has 16 amino acids. CDR1 is MNHEY, CDR2 SVGAGI, per germline. V shed 6 bases, J shed 7 bases, and the junction held 13 bases outside the gene matches. The CDR3 sequence: CASSPGTQTGVEKLFF. CDR3 sequence (DNA): TGTGCCAGCAGCCCCGGAACCCAGACAGGGGTTGAAAAACTGTTTTTT.

This clonotype was observed a few times. The rearrangement joins TRBV12-3 or TRBV12-4 to TRBJ2-1; 13 bases align to TRBD2. The V gene end was trimmed by 5 bases and the J gene end by 6 bases; junction bases not matched to a gene: 7. This CDR3 has 16 amino acids. The CDR3 here is CASSVLAGGGGNEQFF. The CDR3 DNA sequence: TGTGCCAGCAGTGTACTAGCGGGAGGGGGGGGCAATGAGCAGTTCTTC.

The chain employs TRBV20-1 and TRBJ2-3; TRBD2 matches at 10 bases. The V gene's germline CDR1 is DFQATT and CDR2 SNEGSKA (reference sequence). Trimming cost V 2 bases and J 6 bases; bases outside gene matches: 5. CDR3 length equals 14 residues. CDR3 residues: CSARKAGGHDTQYF. Here the CDR3 DNA reads TGCAGTGCTAGAAAAGCGGGAGGGCACGATACGCAGTATTTT.

In this sample, this clonotype turned up a few times. The V call is TRBV10-3, the J call TRBJ2-7; 9 bases agree with TRBD2. Per the germline V gene, CDR1 is ENHRY and CDR2 is SYGVKD. J was trimmed by 4 bases and V by 8 bases; bases with no gene match: 3. The CDR3 is 12 residues long. The CDR3 nucleotides are TGTGCCATCGGGACTAGCTTATACGAGCAGTACTTC. Encoded protein: CAIGTSLYEQYF.

This clonotype was seen only a few times. The chain uses TRBV2 and TRBJ2-5; no clear D gene. The CDR3 covers 15 residues. The V end was cut by 1 base, the J end by 0 bases, with 9 bases between. The germline V gene encodes CDR1 SNHLY and CDR2 FYNNEI. The CDR3 region has the DNA TGTGCCAGCAGTGAAGGGCAGAACTACCAAGAGACCCAGTACTTC. This gives the protein CASSEGQNYQETQYF.

The gene calls are TRBV5-4 and TRBJ2-5, with TRBD2 identical over 10 bases. The germline V gene encodes CDR1 SGHNT and CDR2 YYREEE (reference sequence). The CDR3 totals 15 residues. The junction had 7 bases not matched to a gene; V was cut back by 3 bases and J by 5 bases. The CDR3 region has the DNA TGTGCCAGCAGCTCAGCGGGAGGGCCGGAGGAGACCCAGTACTTC. This encodes CASSSAGGPEETQYF.

This clonotype was seen a few times. Compared with germline, one end of the junction differs, possibly owing to a read error. The genes are TRBV7-9 and TRBJ1-2; D possibly corresponds to TRBD1 (6 bases). Germline loops: CDR1 SEHNR, CDR2 FQNEAQ (reference sequence). This CDR3 contains 13 residues. DNA for the CDR3: TGTGCCAGCAGCCTAGCAGGGGAGTTAGGCTACACCTTC. As protein: CASSLAGELGYTF.

This clonotype was seen a handful of times. The chain uses TRBV27 and TRBJ2-3; 8 bases align to TRBD2. CDR3 length: 16 residues. J gave up 0 bases and V 5 bases, and 7 bases lay outside the gene matches. CDR1 MNHEY and CDR2 SMNVEV come from the germline V gene (reference sequence). This chain's CDR3 is CASSQGLARSTDTQYF. In nucleotides, the CDR3 is TGTGCCAGCAGTCAAGGACTAGCCCGTAGCACAGATACGCAGTATTTT.

There are many counts of this clonotype. V gene TRBV24-1 combines with J gene TRBJ2-1, with 8 nucleotides matching TRBD2. Per the germline V gene, CDR1 is KGHDR and CDR2 is SFDVKD. The CDR3 covers 15 residues. V shed 5 bases, J shed 3 bases, and the junction held 5 bases outside the gene matches. This CDR3 is CATSALREDYNEQFF. In nucleotides, the CDR3 is TGTGCCACCAGTGCCTTGCGGGAGGACTACAATGAGCAGTTCTTC.

The rearrangement links TRBV18 to TRBJ2-6; 8 nucleotides align to TRBD1. The CDR3 totals 17 residues. Germline-derived CDR1 and CDR2 are KGHSH and LQKENI. The J segment lost 0 bases and the V segment lost 5 bases, leaving 6 bases of the junction unmatched. The CDR3: CASSEQGGLSGANVLTF. CDR3 nucleotides: TGTGCCAGCTCAGAACAGGGGGGACTCTCTGGGGCCAACGTCCTGACTTTC.

The chain has TRBV5-1 and TRBJ2-7, with 7 bases identical to TRBD1. Germline-derived CDR1 and CDR2 are SGHRS and YFSETQ. V trimming: 0 bases; J trimming: 4 bases; junction bases outside the gene matches: 7. The CDR3 contains 15 residues. The CDR3 spells CASSLEGAGSYEQYF. The CDR3 DNA sequence: TGCGCCAGCAGCTTGGAGGGGGCGGGCTCGTACGAGCAGTACTTC.

The J gene is TRBJ2-1, the V gene TRBV27; the D is unclear. This CDR3 is 17 amino acids long. V lost 5 bases, J lost 8 bases, and 25 bases lay in between. Germline V gene lookup returns CDR1 MNHEY and CDR2 SMNVEV (reference sequence). In DNA, the CDR3 is TGTGCCAGCAGTCCGAATGACGGATTCCTAGGGCATCATGAGCAGTTCTTC. Its protein product is CASSPNDGFLGHHEQFF.

This clonotype was found a few times. The chain combines TRBV4-1 with TRBJ2-4, with a weak D call TRBD1 (6 bases). Germline values: CDR1 MGHRA, CDR2 YSYEKL. Between the trimmed V and J ends, which lost 0 bases and 9 bases, there was a span of 15 bases. This CDR3 contains 15 residues. CDR3: CASSQDPRVGAIQYF. In DNA, the CDR3 is TGCGCCAGCAGCCAAGATCCCCGCGTGGGGGCCATTCAGTACTTC.

The chain couples TRBV6-5 to TRBJ1-5, with D unclear. Trimming pared 4 bases from V and 1 base from J, leaving 17 bases between. This CDR3 has 17 residues. Germline assignment: CDR1 MNHEY and CDR2 SVGAGI. CDR3 DNA: TGTGCCAGCAGTTTCTACCAAGGACCCGGGAGCAATCAGCCCCAGCATTTT. The encoded protein is CASSFYQGPGSNQPQHF.

This chain joins TRBV27 and TRBJ1-1; 7 nucleotides align to TRBD1. CDR1 is MNHEY and CDR2 is SMNVEV in the germline V gene (reference sequence). This CDR3 is 13 amino acids long. The trim removed 2 bases at V and 6 bases at J, leaving 3 bases unmatched. This chain's CDR3 is CASSLRGLAEAFF. CDR3 coding DNA: TGTGCCAGCAGTTTAAGGGGGCTGGCTGAAGCTTTCTTT.

The V and J genes are TRBV6-2 or TRBV6-3 and TRBJ1-2; D perhaps matches TRBD1 (6 bases). The CDR3 loop spans 12 amino acids. Looked up from germline, CDR1 is MNHEY and CDR2 is SVGEGT. Deletions cut 6 bases from V and 6 bases from J, with 11 bases between. This CDR3 reads CASRGAGDGYTF. In DNA form, the CDR3 reads TGTGCCAGCAGGGGAGCAGGGGATGGCTACACCTTC.

Only a few counts were recorded for this clonotype. V and J are TRBV4-3 and TRBJ1-1; D unclear. The CDR3 contains 16 residues. Looked up from germline, CDR1 is LGHNA and CDR2 is YSLEER. Trimming stripped 6 bases from V and 1 base from J, with 18 bases between. The chain's CDR3 is CASSRNTRNTNTEAFF. CDR3 bases: TGCGCCAGCAGTCGAAACACACGGAATACGAACACTGAAGCTTTCTTT.

A few counts support this clonotype. The J gene is TRBJ1-4, the V gene TRBV18, with D hard to call. The CDR3 consists of 15 residues. V dropped 3 bases and J dropped 4 bases, with 12 bases sitting between them. Germline V gives CDR1 KGHSH, CDR2 LQKENI. CDR3 in DNA: TGTGCCAGCTCACCTGCGGACGGCCTTAATGAAAAACTGTTTTTT. Amino acids: CASSPADGLNEKLFF.

The chain employs TRBV11-3 and TRBJ2-1; 7 positions match TRBD2. The CDR3 consists of 15 residues. Unmatched junction bases numbered 9, after V lost 0 bases and J lost 10 bases. Germline CDR1 is SGHNT and CDR2 is YENEEA. The CDR3 reads CASSLDRWGLSEQFF. DNA for the CDR3: TGTGCCAGCAGCTTAGATCGGTGGGGACTAAGCGAGCAGTTCTTC.

This clonotype was found many times. The V and J genes are TRBV29-1 and TRBJ2-5; the D is unclear. Germline V gives CDR1 SQVTM, CDR2 ANQGSEA. V lost 6 bases and J 3 bases, leaving 11 bases between the germline ends. This CDR3 comprises 12 residues. Here the CDR3 reads CSVQRLEETQYF. The CDR3 nucleotides read TGCAGCGTCCAGCGACTGGAAGAGACCCAGTACTTC.

This clonotype was seen many times. The chain links TRBV6-5 to TRBJ2-7; no clear D gene. Germline CDR1 reads MNHEY; CDR2 reads SVGAGI. The CDR3 has 13 amino acids. Trimming removed 10 bases at V and 0 bases at J, with 13 bases between. The CDR3 DNA follows: TGTGCCACCAGACCCCCGGGCTCCTACGAGCAGTACTTC. Its translation: CATRPPGSYEQYF.

The chain joins TRBV20-1 to TRBJ1-5; D remains unclear. The germline V gene encodes CDR1 DFQATT and CDR2 SNEGSKA (reference sequence). CDR3 length: 14 amino acids. V was shortened by 2 bases and J by 6 bases, with 14 bases between the two germline ends. As DNA, the CDR3 is TGCAGTGCTAGATTGGAGACTTCGGGTCAGCCCCAGCATTTT. Amino acids: CSARLETSGQPQHF.

This clonotype occurred a few times. This chain connects TRBV9 to TRBJ2-5; 8 nucleotides match TRBD1. CDR3 length: 15 residues. Germline trimming cut 3 bases from V and 5 bases from J; bases unmatched to any gene: 9. Per germline, CDR1 SGDLS and CDR2 YYNGEE. The CDR3 loop reads CASSADGQGRETQYF. CDR3 in DNA: TGTGCCAGCAGCGCCGACGGACAGGGCAGGGAGACCCAGTACTTC.

The chain uses TRBV7-2 and TRBJ2-5, with D possibly TRBD2 on 7 matching bases. The germline CDR1 and CDR2 sequences are SGHTA and FQGNSA. This CDR3 has 16 amino acids. The ends were cut back, 1 base at V and 4 bases at J, with 16 bases in the middle. The CDR3: CASSLVGASGGETQYF. CDR3 coding DNA: TGTGCCAGCAGCTTAGTGGGGGCATCGGGGGGAGAGACCCAGTACTTC.

This chain connects TRBV15 to TRBJ1-6; possibly TRBD1 for D (6 bases). CDR3 length: 14 amino acids. The ends were cut back, 0 bases at V and 11 bases at J, with 11 bases in the middle. Germline V lookup: CDR1 LNHNV, CDR2 YYDKDF (reference sequence). CDR3 bases: TGTGCCACCAGCAGAGATCAGGCAGGGGCACCCCTCCACTTT. Translated: CATSRDQAGAPLHF.

This clonotype has only a few counts. The chain couples TRBV30 to TRBJ2-7, with TRBD1 identical over 10 bases. Germline V gene sequence: CDR1 GTSNPN, CDR2 SVGIG (reference sequence). V shed 3 bases and J 4 bases; nucleotides not matched to a gene: 9. CDR3 length: 15 amino acids. The CDR3 nucleotides read TGTGCCTGGAGATTGACCCGGGACAGGGGTTACGAGCAGTACTTC. It encodes CAWRLTRDRGYEQYF.

This clonotype came up a few times. The chain carries TRBV4-1 and TRBJ2-5; no clear D. CDR1 is MGHRA, CDR2 YSYEKL, per germline. Trimming stripped 1 base from V and 1 base from J, with 13 bases between. CDR3 length: 16 residues. The CDR3 sequence is CASSQGGMAPQETQYF. DNA of the CDR3: TGCGCCAGCAGCCAAGGGGGTATGGCGCCCCAAGAGACCCAGTACTTC.